This TCR beta chain is drawn from a study of T cells expressing NK-cell markers. Study-level information: Eight donors were sequenced, of whom seven were HCMV-seropositive, while the remaining one was HCMV-seronegative. Whole-study results and caveats: There were a few donors in whom these clonotypes also led the CD3+CD56-NKG2C+ fraction. A handful of donors carried dominant NKG2C+ clonotypes that made up 1.0-7.0% of their CD8+ T cells.

About this clonotype itself: Its antigen is still unknown.

This CDR3 has 21 amino acids. The germline V gene encodes CDR1 MNHEY and CDR2 SVGEGT. TCRdb reprocessed the 5' RACE reads; each CDR3 protein has one entry and no DNA is given. This table holds 550,000 or so distinct CDR3 sequences. Sequenced sample: blood T cells: a sorted CD56 or NKG2C T cell subset, CD4+ or CD8+ T cells, or bulk PBMC T cells (not recorded which). The chain couples TRBV6-2 or TRBV6-3 to TRBJ2-7; TCRdb gives TRBD2 as the D gene, but with no DNA this cannot be confirmed. The receptor was isolated from a man aged 18 to 30 in good health. CDR3 sequence: CASSYSGARLAGGPLRDEQYF.